The 5 T cell receptor beta chains reported below all come from one sample, sequenced in a study of blood T cell repertoires in COVID-19. Sequencing used immunoSEQ multiplex PCR; TCRdb keeps in-frame clones, though not all of them. This sample has around 260,000 clones, with approximately 86% found just once. The sequenced sample was peripheral blood. Receptor source: a human donor with COVID-19, enrolled during active disease. The donor label of this sample is uncertain.

J is TRBJ1-1 and V is TRBV5-1; D possibly corresponds to TRBD1 (5 bases). Germline V gene data show CDR1 as SGHRS and CDR2 as YFSETQ. With 4 bases removed from V and 0 bases from J, the gap between germline ends came to 16 bases. The CDR3 extends over 16 amino acids. CDR3: CASSQFNRLLNTEAFF. The CDR3 bases are TGCGCCAGCAGCCAATTCAACAGGCTATTGAACACTGAAGCTTTCTTT.

This clone was found a few times. The chain carries TRBV20-1 and TRBJ2-3; 15 bases align to TRBD2. This CDR3 has 16 amino acids. Germline V gene lookup returns CDR1 DFQATT and CDR2 SNEGSKA (reference sequence). Unmatched junction bases numbered 6, after V lost 3 bases and J lost 5 bases. CDR3 region: CSASGTSGRPGDTQYF. Here the CDR3 DNA reads TGCAGTGCTAGTGGGACTAGCGGGAGGCCAGGAGATACGCAGTATTTT.

To note about this clone: At one end the junction does not follow the germline gene, possibly because of a read error. The chain combines TRBV7-7 with TRBJ2-1; D is undetermined. Looked up from germline, CDR1 is SSHAT and CDR2 is FNYEAQ (reference sequence). The CDR3 totals 13 residues. The CDR3 nucleotides are TGTGCTAGCAGCTTAGAATCGGAGAATGAGCAGTTCTTC. Encoded protein: CASSLESENEQFF.

This clone was seen repeatedly, ten times or more. The chain carries TRBV28 and TRBJ2-7, with 8 bases matching TRBD1. The junction had 17 bases not matched to a gene; V was cut back by 7 bases and J by 6 bases. Per the germline V gene, CDR1 is MDHEN and CDR2 is SYDVKM. The CDR3 has 16 residues. For the CDR3, the DNA is TGTGCCAGCAATCGACAGGGGCCCACGGGGGTCGGCGAGCAGTACTTC. Translating gives CASNRQGPTGVGEQYF. The full variable domain, with the rest looked up from reference TRBV28 and TRBJ2-7, is DVKVTQSSRYLVKRTGEKVFLECVQDMDHENMFWYRQDPGLGLRLIYFSYDVKMKEKGDIPEGYSVSREKKERFSLILESASTNQTSMYLCASNRQGPTGVGEQYFGPGTRLTVT.

This CDR3 reads CASSHPGDTGELFF. CDR3 nucleotide sequence: TGTGCCAGCAGTCACCCAGGGGACACCGGGGAGCTGTTTTTT. The chain is built from TRBV7-3 and TRBJ2-2, with D possibly being TRBD1 (6 bases). V was pared by 6 bases and J by 3 bases, with 11 bases between. The germline gives CDR1 SGHTA, CDR2 FQGTGA. This CDR3 is built from 14 residues.